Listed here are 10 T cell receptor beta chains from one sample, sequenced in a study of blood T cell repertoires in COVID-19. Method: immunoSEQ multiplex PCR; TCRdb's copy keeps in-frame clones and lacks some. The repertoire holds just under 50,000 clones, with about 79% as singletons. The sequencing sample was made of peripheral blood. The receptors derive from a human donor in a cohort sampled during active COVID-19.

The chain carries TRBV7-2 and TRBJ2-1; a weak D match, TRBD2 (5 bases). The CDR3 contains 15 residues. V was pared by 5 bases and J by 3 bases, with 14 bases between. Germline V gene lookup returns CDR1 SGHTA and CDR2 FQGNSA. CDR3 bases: TGTGCCAGCAGCGCGGGCCAATCGGTCTACAATGAGCAGTTCTTC. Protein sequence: CASSAGQSVYNEQFF.

The CDR3 DNA reads TGTGCCAGCAGCTTAGATTTTCGCAGGGATTCCTACGAGCAGTACTTC. Protein product: CASSLDFRRDSYEQYF. The rearrangement links TRBV11-2 to TRBJ2-7; maybe TRBD1 (5 bases). Per germline, CDR1 SGHAT and CDR2 FQNNGV. V was clipped by 0 bases and J by 1 base, with 13 bases between them. This CDR3 region has 16 residues.

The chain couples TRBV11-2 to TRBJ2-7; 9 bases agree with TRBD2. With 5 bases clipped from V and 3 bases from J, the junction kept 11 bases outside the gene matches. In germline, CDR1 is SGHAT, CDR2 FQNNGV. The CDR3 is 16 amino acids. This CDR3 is CASSPRLLAGNYEQYF. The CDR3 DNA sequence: TGTGCCAGCAGCCCCCGGCTTCTAGCGGGGAACTACGAGCAGTACTTC.

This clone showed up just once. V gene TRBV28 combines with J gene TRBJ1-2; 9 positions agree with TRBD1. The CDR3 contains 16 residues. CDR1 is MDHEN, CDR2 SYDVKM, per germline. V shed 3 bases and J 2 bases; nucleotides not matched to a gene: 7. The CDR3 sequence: CASSLLPGTGNYGYTF. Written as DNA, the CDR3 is TGTGCCAGCAGTTTGCTTCCCGGGACAGGGAACTATGGCTACACCTTC.

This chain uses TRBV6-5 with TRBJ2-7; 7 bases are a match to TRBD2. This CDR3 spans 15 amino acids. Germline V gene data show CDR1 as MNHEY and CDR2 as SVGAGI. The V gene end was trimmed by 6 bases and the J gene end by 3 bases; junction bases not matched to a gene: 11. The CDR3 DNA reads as TGTGCCAGCAGGGGAGGGAGGGGTTCGGGCTACGAGCAGTACTTC. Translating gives CASRGGRGSGYEQYF.

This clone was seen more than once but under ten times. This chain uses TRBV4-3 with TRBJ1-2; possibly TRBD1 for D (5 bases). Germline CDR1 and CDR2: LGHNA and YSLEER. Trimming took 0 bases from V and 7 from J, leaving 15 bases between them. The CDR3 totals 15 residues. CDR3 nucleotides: TGCGCCAGCAGCCAAGATCGAGTGACAGTAGTTGGCTACACCTTC. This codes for CASSQDRVTVVGYTF.

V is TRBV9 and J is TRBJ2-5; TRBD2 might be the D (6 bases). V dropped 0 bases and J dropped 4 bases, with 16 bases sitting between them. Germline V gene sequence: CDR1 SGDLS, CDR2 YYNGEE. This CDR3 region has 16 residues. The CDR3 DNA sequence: TGTGCCAGCAGCGTAGGAGGAGGGAAGGGCAGAGAGACCCAGTACTTC. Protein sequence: CASSVGGGKGRETQYF.

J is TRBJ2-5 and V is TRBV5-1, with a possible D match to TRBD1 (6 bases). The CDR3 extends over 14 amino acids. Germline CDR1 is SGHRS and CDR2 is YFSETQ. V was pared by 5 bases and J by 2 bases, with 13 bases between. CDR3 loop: CASSRTGSQETQYF. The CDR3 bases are TGCGCCAGCAGTCGTACAGGGTCACAAGAGACCCAGTACTTC.

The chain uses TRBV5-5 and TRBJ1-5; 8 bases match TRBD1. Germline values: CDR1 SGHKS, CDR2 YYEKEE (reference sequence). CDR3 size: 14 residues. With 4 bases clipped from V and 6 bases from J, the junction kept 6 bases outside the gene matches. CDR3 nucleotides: TGTGCCAGCAGCGCCTCAGGGGGCAGTCAGCCCCAGCATTTT. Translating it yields CASSASGGSQPQHF. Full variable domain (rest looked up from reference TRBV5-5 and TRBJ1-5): DAGVTQSPTHLIKTRGQQVTLRCSPISGHKSVSWYQQVLGQGPQFIFQYYEKEERGRGNFPDRFSARQFPNYSSELNVNALLLGDSALYLCASSASGGSQPQHFGDGTRLSIL.

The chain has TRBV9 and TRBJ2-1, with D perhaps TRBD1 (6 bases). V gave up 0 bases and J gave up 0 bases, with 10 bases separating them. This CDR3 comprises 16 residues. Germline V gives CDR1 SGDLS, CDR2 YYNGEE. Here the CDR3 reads CASSVAGGHSYNEQFF. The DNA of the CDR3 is TGTGCCAGCAGCGTAGCTGGGGGACACTCCTACAATGAGCAGTTCTTC.